This is a list of T cell receptor beta chains from one sample in a study of T-cell reconstitution after alpha-beta-depleted transplantation in children. MiXCR, applied by TCRdb to the PCR reads, yields one record per CDR3 protein. The sample has approximately 79,000 distinct CDR3 sequences, around 18% seen once; the top ten hold about 54%. The material was PBMCs, mostly from graft donor cells, obtained 360 days after TCRalphabeta/CD19-depleted stem cell transplant. All receptors derive from a male patient aged 2-10 years who had a stem cell transplant for acute lymphoblastic leukemia, so the T cells may come from the graft donor. Both conserved end residues are trimmed from each CDR3. Each record gives: CDR3 protein, J gene, V gene, clone size. Expanded clones are given a class, and other clones once, few, many or no size at all.

CDR3: ASSAGDTQY; J: TRBJ2-3; V: TRBV7-2; size: many
CDR3: ASSSTSGVLSYEQY; J: TRBJ2-7; V: TRBV7-2; size: few
CDR3: ASSLVQGAAGELF; J: TRBJ2-2; V: TRBV7-9; size: NA
CDR3: ASSRTHSPDTQY; J: TRBJ2-3; V: TRBV11-2; size: many
CDR3: AISEGLAGGYNEQF; J: TRBJ2-1; V: TRBV10-3; size: NA
CDR3: ASSPVDRGGHNEQF; J: TRBJ2-1; V: TRBV5-5; size: NA
CDR3: AISGPGVTEAF; J: TRBJ1-1; V: TRBV10-3; size: many
CDR3: ASSFIPAYEQY; J: TRBJ2-7; V: TRBV5-6; size: NA
CDR3: ASSQAGARPQH; J: TRBJ1-5; V: TRBV4-1; size: few
CDR3: ASSLAGRGLTKPKNIQY; J: TRBJ2-4; V: TRBV11-1; size: few